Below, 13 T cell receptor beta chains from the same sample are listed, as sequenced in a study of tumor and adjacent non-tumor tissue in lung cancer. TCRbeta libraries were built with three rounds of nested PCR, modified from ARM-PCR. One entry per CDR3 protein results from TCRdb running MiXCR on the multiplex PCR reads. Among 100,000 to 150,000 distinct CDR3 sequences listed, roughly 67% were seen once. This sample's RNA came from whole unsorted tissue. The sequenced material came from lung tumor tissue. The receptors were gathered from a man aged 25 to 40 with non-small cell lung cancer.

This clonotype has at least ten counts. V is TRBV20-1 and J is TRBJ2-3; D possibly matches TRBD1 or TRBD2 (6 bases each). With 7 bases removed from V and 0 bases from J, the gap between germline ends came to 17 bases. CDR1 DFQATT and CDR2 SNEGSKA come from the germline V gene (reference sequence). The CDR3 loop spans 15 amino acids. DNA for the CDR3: TGCAGTGGTAGGGGGGACGGAGTTAGCACAGATACGCAGTATTTT. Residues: CSGRGDGVSTDTQYF.

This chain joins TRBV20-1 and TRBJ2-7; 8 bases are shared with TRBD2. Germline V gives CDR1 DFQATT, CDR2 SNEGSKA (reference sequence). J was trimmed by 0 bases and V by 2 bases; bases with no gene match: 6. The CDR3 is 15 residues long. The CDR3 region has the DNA TGCAGTGCTAGAAGATCAGCGGGGGTCTCCTACGAGCAGTACTTC. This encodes CSARRSAGVSYEQYF.

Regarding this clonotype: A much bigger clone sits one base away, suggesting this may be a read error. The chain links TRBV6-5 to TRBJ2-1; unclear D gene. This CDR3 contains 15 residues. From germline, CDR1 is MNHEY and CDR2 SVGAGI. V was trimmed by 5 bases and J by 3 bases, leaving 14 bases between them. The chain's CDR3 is CASSTPSGFYNEQFF. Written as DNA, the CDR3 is TGTGCCAGCAGTACTCCCAGTGGGTTCTACAATGAGCAGTTCTTC.

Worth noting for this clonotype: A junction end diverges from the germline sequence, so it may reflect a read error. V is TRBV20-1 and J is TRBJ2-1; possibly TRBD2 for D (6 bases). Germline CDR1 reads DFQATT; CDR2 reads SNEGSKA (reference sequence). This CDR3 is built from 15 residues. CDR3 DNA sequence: TGCAGAGCTAGAGATAACGGGAGCTTGTTCTATGAGCAGTTCTTC. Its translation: CRARDNGSLFYEQFF.

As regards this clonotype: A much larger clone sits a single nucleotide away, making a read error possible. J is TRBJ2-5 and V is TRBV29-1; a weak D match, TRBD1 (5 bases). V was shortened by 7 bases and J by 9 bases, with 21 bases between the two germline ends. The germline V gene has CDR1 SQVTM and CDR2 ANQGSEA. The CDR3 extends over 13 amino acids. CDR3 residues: CSANRLSGRAQYF. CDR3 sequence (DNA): TGCAGCGCCAACAGGCTGTCCGGAAGGGCCCAGTACTTC.

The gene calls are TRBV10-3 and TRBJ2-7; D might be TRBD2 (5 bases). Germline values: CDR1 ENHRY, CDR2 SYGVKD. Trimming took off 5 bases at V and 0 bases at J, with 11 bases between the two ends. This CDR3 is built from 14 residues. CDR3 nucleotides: TGTGCCATCAGTACAACGGACTTCTCCTACGAGCAGTACTTC. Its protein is CAISTTDFSYEQYF.

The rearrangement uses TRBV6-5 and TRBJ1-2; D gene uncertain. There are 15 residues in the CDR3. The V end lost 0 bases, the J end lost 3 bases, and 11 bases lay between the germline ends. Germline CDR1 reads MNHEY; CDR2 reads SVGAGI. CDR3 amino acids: CASSYSFGGYYGYTF. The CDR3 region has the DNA TGTGCCAGCAGTTACTCGTTCGGAGGATACTATGGCTACACCTTC.

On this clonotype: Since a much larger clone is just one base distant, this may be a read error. DNA of the CDR3: TGCAGTGCTCTGGACTTCCTAGAGAATGAGCAGTTCTTC. As protein: CSALDFLENEQFF. This chain connects TRBV20-1 to TRBJ2-1; TRBD2 might be the D (5 bases). The CDR3 is 13 residues long. V lost 5 bases and J lost 7, with 15 bases in between. Germline V gives CDR1 DFQATT, CDR2 SNEGSKA (reference sequence).

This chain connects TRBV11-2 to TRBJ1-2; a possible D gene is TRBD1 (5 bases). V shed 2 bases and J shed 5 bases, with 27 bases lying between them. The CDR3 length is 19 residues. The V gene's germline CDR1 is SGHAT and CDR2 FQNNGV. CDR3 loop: CASSLSNRQGPTSAYGYTF. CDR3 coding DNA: TGTGCCAGCAGCTTAAGTAATCGGCAGGGACCTACATCGGCTTATGGCTACACCTTC. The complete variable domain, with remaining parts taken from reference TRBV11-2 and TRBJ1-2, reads EAGVAQSPRYKIIEKRQSVAFWCNPISGHATLYWYQQILGQGPKLLIQFQNNGVVDDSQLPKDRFSAERLKGVDSTLKIQPAKLEDSAVYLCASSLSNRQGPTSAYGYTFGSGTRLTVV.

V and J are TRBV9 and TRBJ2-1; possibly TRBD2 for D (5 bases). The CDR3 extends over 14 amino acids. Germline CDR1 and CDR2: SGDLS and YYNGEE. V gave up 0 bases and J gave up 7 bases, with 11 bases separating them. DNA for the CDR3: TGTGCCAGCAGCGTAGGGGGAGATGGTAATGAGCAGTTCTTC. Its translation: CASSVGGDGNEQFF.

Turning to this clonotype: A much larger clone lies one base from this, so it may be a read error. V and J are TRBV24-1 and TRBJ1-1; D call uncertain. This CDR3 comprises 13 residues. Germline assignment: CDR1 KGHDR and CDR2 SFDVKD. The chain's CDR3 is CATSDPGRSEAYF. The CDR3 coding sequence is TGTGCCACCAGTGATCCTGGACGGTCTGAAGCTTACTTT.

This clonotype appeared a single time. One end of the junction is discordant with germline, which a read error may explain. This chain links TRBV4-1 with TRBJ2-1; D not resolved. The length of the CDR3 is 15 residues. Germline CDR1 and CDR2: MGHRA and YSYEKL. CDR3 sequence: CASSEAGPLFNERFF. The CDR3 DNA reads TGCGCCAGCAGCGAAGCAGGACCACTTTTCAATGAGCGGTTCTTC.

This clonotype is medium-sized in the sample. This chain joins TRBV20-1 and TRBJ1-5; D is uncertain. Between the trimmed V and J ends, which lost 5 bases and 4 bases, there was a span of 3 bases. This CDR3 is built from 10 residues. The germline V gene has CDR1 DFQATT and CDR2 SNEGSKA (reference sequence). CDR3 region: CSAGNQPQHF. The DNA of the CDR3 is TGCAGTGCTGGGAATCAGCCCCAGCATTTT.